These 22 T cell receptor beta chains were all obtained from the same sample, sequenced in a study of blood T cells in healthy people across ages. A second PCR of roughly 7 to 11 cycles used a sample-barcoded 5' primer and a J-beta primer mix. TCRdb used MiXCR to reprocess the 5' RACE reads, holding one entry per CDR3 protein. Of under 1,100,000 distinct CDR3 sequences listed, around 25% were seen once; the top ten hold about 0.72%. The data were also submitted as part of a second study, on T cells of mothers and their children.

The sequenced material came from blood. The receptor source for this set is a girl aged 2 to 10 in good health.

V gene TRBV3-1 combines with J gene TRBJ2-5; no clear D. Germline-derived CDR1 and CDR2 are LGHDT and YNNKEL (reference sequence). The CDR3 consists of 16 residues. Trimming removed 3 bases at V and 3 bases at J, with 17 bases between. DNA for the CDR3: TGTGCCAGCAGCCAGAACACGAAAGGATTCAAAGAGACCCAGTACTTC. Translating gives CASSQNTKGFKETQYF.

The chain joins TRBV9 to TRBJ2-7; the D gene is possibly TRBD1 (6 bases). Judging by the DNA end, TRBJ2-5 fits better; the J call may be wrong. Germline V CDR1 and CDR2: SGDLS, YYNGEE. The length of the CDR3 is 15 residues. CDR3 region: CASGIGQSLMETQYF. The CDR3 DNA follows: TGTGCCAGCGGGATAGGACAGTCCCTGATGGAGACCCAGTACTTC.

This clonotype was counted a few times. The V call is TRBV6-5, the J call TRBJ2-7, with 10 bases matching TRBD1. Germline lookup yields CDR1 MNHEY and CDR2 SVGAGI. V lost 6 bases and J lost 5; bases outside the gene matches: 4. The length of the CDR3 is 13 residues. The CDR3 loop is CASRSDRGNEQYF. The CDR3 region has the DNA TGTGCCAGCAGATCGGACAGGGGGAACGAGCAGTACTTC.

V and J are TRBV25-1 and TRBJ2-7, with a weak D call TRBD2 (6 bases). The CDR3 is made up of 13 amino acids. Per germline, CDR1 MGHDK and CDR2 SYGVNS. Trimming cost V 6 bases and J 3 bases, with 12 bases left between them. CDR3 bases: TGTGCCAGCAGGAGACTAGATGGCTACGAGCAGTACTTC. Translating gives CASRRLDGYEQYF.

The genes are TRBV9 and TRBJ2-3; perhaps TRBD2 as D (5 bases). The length of the CDR3 is 17 residues. With 3 bases removed from V and 0 bases from J, the gap between germline ends came to 17 bases. CDR1 and CDR2 from the germline V gene are SGDLS and YYNGEE. CDR3 amino acids: CASSAEPSLTSTDTQYF. The CDR3 DNA is TGTGCCAGCAGCGCAGAGCCTAGCTTAACTAGCACAGATACGCAGTATTTT.

The rearrangement joins TRBV7-9 to TRBJ1-1; TRBD1 matches 8 bases. Germline CDR1 is SEHNR and CDR2 is FQNEAQ (reference sequence). V gave up 6 bases and J gave up 1 base; unmatched junction bases: 4. The length of the CDR3 is 14 residues. This CDR3 reads CASRTQGANTEAFF. CDR3 in DNA: TGTGCCAGCAGAACCCAGGGGGCGAACACTGAAGCTTTCTTT.

CDR3 sequence: CAVGQPQHF. CDR3 in DNA: TGTGCGGTTGGTCAGCCCCAGCATTTT. The rearrangement joins TRBV19 to TRBJ1-5, with D unresolved. Looked up from germline, CDR1 is LNHDA and CDR2 is SQIVND (reference sequence). The CDR3 contains 9 residues.

The chain has TRBV28 and TRBJ2-1; possible D gene TRBD2, 6 bases. The germline gives CDR1 MDHEN, CDR2 SYDVKM. This CDR3 comprises 12 residues. V was shortened by 5 bases and J by 13 bases, with 15 bases between the two germline ends. CDR3 amino acids: CASSDQRERQFF. CDR3 DNA sequence: TGTGCCAGCAGTGATCAACGGGAGCGCCAGTTCTTC.

This chain joins TRBV11-2 and TRBJ2-1; D perhaps matches TRBD2 (5 bases). CDR3 size: 15 residues. Germline V lookup: CDR1 SGHAT, CDR2 FQNNGV. Trimming removed 5 bases from V and 2 bases from J, with 13 bases in between. The CDR3 spells CASSPNEGPYNEQFF. The CDR3 DNA is TGTGCCAGCAGCCCCAATGAGGGTCCCTACAATGAGCAGTTCTTC. The variable domain in full, completed from reference TRBV11-2 and TRBJ2-1, reads EAGVAQSPRYKIIEKRQSVAFWCNPISGHATLYWYQQILGQGPKLLIQFQNNGVVDDSQLPKDRFSAERLKGVDSTLKIQPAKLEDSAVYLCASSPNEGPYNEQFFGPGTRLTVL.

This clonotype was counted a few times. J is TRBJ2-7 and V is TRBV5-5; no firm D call. The V end lost 4 bases, the J end lost 0 bases, and 11 bases lay between the germline ends. The CDR3 runs 14 residues. Germline V gene lookup returns CDR1 SGHKS and CDR2 YYEKEE (reference sequence). For the CDR3, the DNA is TGTGCCAGCAGCCCACCGTACCCCTCCTACGAGCAGTACTTC. The encoded protein is CASSPPYPSYEQYF.

This clonotype has a handful of counts. This rearrangement joins TRBV11-2 to TRBJ2-1, with D possibly TRBD2 on 5 matching bases. The germline gives CDR1 SGHAT, CDR2 FQNNGV. The CDR3 covers 16 residues. V lost 5 bases and J lost 0, with 14 bases in between. CDR3 nucleotide sequence: TGTGCCAGCAGCCGTAGCGCCAACCCCTCCTACAATGAGCAGTTCTTC. It codes for CASSRSANPSYNEQFF. The full variable domain, in which reference TRBV11-2 and TRBJ2-1 provide the parts outside the CDR3, is EAGVAQSPRYKIIEKRQSVAFWCNPISGHATLYWYQQILGQGPKLLIQFQNNGVVDDSQLPKDRFSAERLKGVDSTLKIQPAKLEDSAVYLCASSRSANPSYNEQFFGPGTRLTVL.

This clonotype turned up a few times. The chain employs TRBV20-1 and TRBJ2-4; D not certain. V gave up 6 bases and J gave up 1 base, with 13 bases separating them. This CDR3 is built from 14 residues. The germline V gene has CDR1 DFQATT and CDR2 SNEGSKA (reference sequence). The chain's CDR3 is CSALDVSAKNIQYF. In DNA form, the CDR3 reads TGCAGTGCCCTTGACGTCAGCGCCAAAAACATTCAGTACTTC.

The chain has TRBV5-1 and TRBJ2-1, with a possible D match to TRBD1 (5 bases). The CDR3 loop spans 14 amino acids. V lost 4 bases to trimming and J lost 5 bases, with 13 bases between them. Germline lookup yields CDR1 SGHRS and CDR2 YFSETQ. The CDR3 nucleotides read TGCGCCAGCAGCGCGACCGACAGAGACAATGAGCAGTTCTTC. Translation gives CASSATDRDNEQFF.

This clonotype was seen a few times. The chain is built from TRBV11-2 and TRBJ1-1; no definite D call. In germline, CDR1 is SGHAT, CDR2 FQNNGV. The CDR3 is made up of 13 amino acids. V was cut by 0 bases and J by 2 bases, with 4 bases left in between. The CDR3 loop is CASSLEINTEAFF. The CDR3, as DNA: TGTGCCAGCAGCTTAGAGATAAACACTGAAGCTTTCTTT.

The chain recombines TRBV2 with TRBJ1-2; D is ambiguous. The V end lost 4 bases, the J end lost 0 bases, and 9 bases lay between the germline ends. In germline, CDR1 is SNHLY, CDR2 FYNNEI. This CDR3 has 14 amino acids. Here the CDR3 DNA reads TGTGCCAGCAGTGTCCCGGGGTCTAACTATGGCTACACCTTC. Protein: CASSVPGSNYGYTF.

This clonotype was observed a few times. The rearrangement joins TRBV6-1 to TRBJ2-5, with 8 bases identical to TRBD1. The CDR3 has 13 residues. The germline V gene has CDR1 MNHNS and CDR2 SASEGT. With 4 bases clipped from V and 7 bases from J, the junction kept 5 bases outside the gene matches. The CDR3 loop reads CASSVQGGGTQYF. Here the CDR3 DNA reads TGTGCCAGCAGTGTACAGGGGGGTGGGACCCAGTACTTC.

The chain carries TRBV5-1 and TRBJ2-5; no clear D. Judging by the DNA end, TRBJ2-7 fits better; the J call may be wrong. CDR1 is SGHRS, CDR2 YFSETQ, per germline. There are 14 residues in the CDR3. DNA of the CDR3: TGCGCCAGCAGCTTTAACGCCCTTACCTACGAGCAGTACTTC. Protein sequence: CASSFNALTYEQYF.

This clonotype was picked up a small number of times. The J gene is TRBJ2-7, the V gene TRBV7-9; TRBD2 is a possible D gene (5 bases). CDR3 length: 16 residues. Trimming pared 4 bases from V and 0 bases from J, leaving 16 bases between. Germline loops: CDR1 SEHNR, CDR2 FQNEAQ (reference sequence). The CDR3 nucleotides are TGTGCCAGCAGCTACTCTCCACGAGGGAACTCCTACGAGCAGTACTTC. Protein product: CASSYSPRGNSYEQYF.

In its sample, this clonotype was seen a few times. The chain has TRBV20-1 and TRBJ2-7; 9 nucleotides line up with TRBD2. The germline V gene encodes CDR1 DFQATT and CDR2 SNEGSKA (reference sequence). The CDR3 is 17 residues long. With V trimmed by 2 bases and J by 0 bases, 11 bases remained unmatched. CDR3 in DNA: TGCAGTGCTAGACTCCCTGGGCTAGCGGGAATCTCCTACGAGCAGTACTTC. Its protein product is CSARLPGLAGISYEQYF.

This chain joins TRBV29-1 and TRBJ2-5; 7 positions agree with TRBD2. The CDR3 spans 13 residues. Germline lookup yields CDR1 SQVTM and CDR2 ANQGSEA. Unmatched junction bases numbered 6, after V lost 5 bases and J lost 3 bases. This CDR3 reads CSVIRGLEETQYF. CDR3 coding DNA: TGCAGCGTTATAAGAGGACTAGAAGAGACCCAGTACTTC.

The rearrangement joins TRBV5-1 to TRBJ2-5; D is perhaps TRBD1 (6 bases). CDR1 and CDR2 (germline): SGHRS, YFSETQ. The CDR3 has 15 amino acids. V lost 0 bases, J lost 2 bases, and 11 bases lay in between. For the CDR3, the DNA is TGCGCCAGCAGCTTGGCGGGGACACCACAAGAGACCCAGTACTTC. It translates to CASSLAGTPQETQYF.

The rearrangement joins TRBV6-5 to TRBJ1-1; no firm D call. Germline V gene lookup returns CDR1 MNHEY and CDR2 SVGAGI. V lost 7 bases and J lost 4, with 13 bases in between. The CDR3 is 13 amino acids. CDR3 sequence (DNA): TGTGCCAGCACTGTAAGGGAGGGCACTGAAGCTTTCTTT. It translates to CASTVREGTEAFF.